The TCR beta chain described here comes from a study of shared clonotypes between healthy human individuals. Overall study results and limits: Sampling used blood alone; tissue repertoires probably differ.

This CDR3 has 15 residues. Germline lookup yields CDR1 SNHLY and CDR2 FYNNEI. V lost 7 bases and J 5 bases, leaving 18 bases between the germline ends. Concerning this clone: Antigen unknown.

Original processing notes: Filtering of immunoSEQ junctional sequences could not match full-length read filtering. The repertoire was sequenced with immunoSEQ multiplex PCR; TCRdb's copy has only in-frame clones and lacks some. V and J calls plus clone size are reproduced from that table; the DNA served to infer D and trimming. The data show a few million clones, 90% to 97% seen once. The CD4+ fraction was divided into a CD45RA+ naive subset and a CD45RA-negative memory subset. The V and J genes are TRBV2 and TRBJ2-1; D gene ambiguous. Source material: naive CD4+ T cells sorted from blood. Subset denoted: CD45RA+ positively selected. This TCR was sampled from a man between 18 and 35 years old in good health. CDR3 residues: CASNLFGGQDNEQFF. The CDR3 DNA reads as TGTGCCAGCAATCTCTTCGGTGGGCAGGACAATGAGCAGTTCTTC.